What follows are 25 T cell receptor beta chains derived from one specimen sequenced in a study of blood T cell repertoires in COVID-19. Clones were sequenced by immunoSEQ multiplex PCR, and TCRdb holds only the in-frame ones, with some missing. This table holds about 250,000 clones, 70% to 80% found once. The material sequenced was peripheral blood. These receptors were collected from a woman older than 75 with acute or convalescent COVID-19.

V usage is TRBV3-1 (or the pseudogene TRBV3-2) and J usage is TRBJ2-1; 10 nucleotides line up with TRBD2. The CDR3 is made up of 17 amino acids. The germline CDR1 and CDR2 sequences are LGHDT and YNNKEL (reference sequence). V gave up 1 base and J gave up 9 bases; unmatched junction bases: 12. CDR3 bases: TGTGCCAGCAGCCAAGCCGCGCTAGCGGGAGTTCAGGGTGAGCAGTTCTTC. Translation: CASSQAALAGVQGEQFF.

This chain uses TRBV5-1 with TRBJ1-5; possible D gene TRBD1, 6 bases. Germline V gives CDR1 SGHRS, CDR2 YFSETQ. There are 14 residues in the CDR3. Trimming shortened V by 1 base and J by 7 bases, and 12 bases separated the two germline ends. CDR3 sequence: CASSLTGSGQPQHF. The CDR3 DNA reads TGCGCCAGCAGCTTGACAGGGTCAGGGCAGCCCCAGCATTTT.

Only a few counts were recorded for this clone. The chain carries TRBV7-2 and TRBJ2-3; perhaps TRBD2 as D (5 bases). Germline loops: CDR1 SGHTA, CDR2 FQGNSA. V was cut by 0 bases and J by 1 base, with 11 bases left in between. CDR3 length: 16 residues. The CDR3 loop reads CASSLALSGRTDTQYF. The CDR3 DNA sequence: TGTGCCAGCAGCTTAGCGCTGAGCGGACGCACAGATACGCAGTATTTT. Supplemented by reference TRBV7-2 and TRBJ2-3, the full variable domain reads GAGVSQSPSNKVTEKGKDVELRCDPISGHTALYWYRQSLGQGLEFLIYFQGNSAPDKSGLPSDRFSAERTGGSVSTLTIQRTQQEDSAVYLCASSLALSGRTDTQYFGPGTRLTVL.

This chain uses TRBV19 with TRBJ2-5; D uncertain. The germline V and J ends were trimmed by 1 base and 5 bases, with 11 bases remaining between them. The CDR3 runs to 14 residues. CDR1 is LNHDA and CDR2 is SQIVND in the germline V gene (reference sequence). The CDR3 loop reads CASSIGPGRETQYF. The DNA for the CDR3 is TGTGCCAGTAGTATAGGACCCGGCAGGGAGACCCAGTACTTC.

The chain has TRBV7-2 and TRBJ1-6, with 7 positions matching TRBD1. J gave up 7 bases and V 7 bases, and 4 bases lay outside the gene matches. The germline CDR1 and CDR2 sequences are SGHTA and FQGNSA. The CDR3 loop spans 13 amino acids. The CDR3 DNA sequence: TGTGCCAGCAAACGACAGGGCAATTCACCCCTCCACTTT. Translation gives CASKRQGNSPLHF.

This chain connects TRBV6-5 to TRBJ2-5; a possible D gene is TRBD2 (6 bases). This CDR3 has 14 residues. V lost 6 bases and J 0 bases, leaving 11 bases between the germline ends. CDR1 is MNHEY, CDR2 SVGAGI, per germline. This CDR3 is CASRPAGHQETQYF. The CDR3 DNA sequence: TGTGCCAGCAGACCGGCGGGACACCAAGAGACCCAGTACTTC.

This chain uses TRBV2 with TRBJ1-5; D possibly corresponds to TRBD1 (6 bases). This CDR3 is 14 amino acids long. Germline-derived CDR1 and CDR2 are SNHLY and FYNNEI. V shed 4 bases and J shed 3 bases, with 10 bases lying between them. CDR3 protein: CASSAQGTNQPQHF. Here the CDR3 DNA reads TGTGCCAGCAGTGCACAGGGAACCAATCAGCCCCAGCATTTT.

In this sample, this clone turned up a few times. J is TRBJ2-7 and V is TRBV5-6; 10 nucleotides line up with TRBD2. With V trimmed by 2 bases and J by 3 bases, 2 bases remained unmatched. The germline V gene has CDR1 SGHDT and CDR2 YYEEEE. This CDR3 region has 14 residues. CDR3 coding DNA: TGTGCCAGCAGCTTAGGGACTAGCGTCTACGAGCAGTACTTC. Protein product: CASSLGTSVYEQYF.

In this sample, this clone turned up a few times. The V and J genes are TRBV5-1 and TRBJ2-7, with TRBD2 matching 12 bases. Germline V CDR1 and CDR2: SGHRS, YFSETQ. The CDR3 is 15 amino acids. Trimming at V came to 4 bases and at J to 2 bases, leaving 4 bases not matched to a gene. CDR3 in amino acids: CASSTTSGGTYEQYF. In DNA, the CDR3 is TGCGCCAGCAGCACAACTAGCGGGGGGACCTACGAGCAGTACTTC.

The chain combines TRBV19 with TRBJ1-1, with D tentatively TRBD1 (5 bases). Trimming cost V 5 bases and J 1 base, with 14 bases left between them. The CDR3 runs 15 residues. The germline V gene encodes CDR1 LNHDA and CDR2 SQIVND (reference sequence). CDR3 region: CASSWTLLKNTEAFF. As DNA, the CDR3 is TGTGCCAGTAGTTGGACACTGTTGAAGAACACTGAAGCTTTCTTT.

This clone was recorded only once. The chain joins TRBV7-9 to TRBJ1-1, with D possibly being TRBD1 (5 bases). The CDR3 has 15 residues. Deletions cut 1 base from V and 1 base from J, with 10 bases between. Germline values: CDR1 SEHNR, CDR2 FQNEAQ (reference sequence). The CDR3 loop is CASSLETGQNTEAFF. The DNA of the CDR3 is TGTGCCAGCAGCTTAGAGACCGGACAGAACACTGAAGCTTTCTTT.

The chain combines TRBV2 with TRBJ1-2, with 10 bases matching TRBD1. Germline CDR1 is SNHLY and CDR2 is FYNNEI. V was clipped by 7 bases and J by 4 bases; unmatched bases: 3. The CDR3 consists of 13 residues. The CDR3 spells CASTTGGGYGYTF. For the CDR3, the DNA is TGTGCCAGCACGACAGGGGGCGGCTATGGCTACACCTTC. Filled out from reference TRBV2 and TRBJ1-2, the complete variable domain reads EPEVTQTPSHQVTQMGQEVILRCVPISNHLYFYWYRQILGQKVEFLVSFYNNEISEKSEIFDDQFSVERPDGSNFTLKIRSTKLEDSAMYFCASTTGGGYGYTFGSGTRLTVV.

The CDR3, as DNA: TGCGCCAGCAGCTCCTCCTCCACAGGGGGGCTCATCCCGGAGACCCAGTACTTC. Translated: CASSSSSTGGLIPETQYF. This chain joins TRBV5-1 and TRBJ2-5; TRBD1 matches 8 bases. The germline V gene has CDR1 SGHRS and CDR2 YFSETQ. CDR3 length equals 18 residues. Trimming took 3 bases from V and 5 from J; bases not matched to a gene: 18. Full variable domain (outside the CDR3, taken from reference TRBV5-1 and TRBJ2-5): KAGVTQTPRYLIKTRGQQVTLSCSPISGHRSVSWYQQTPGQGLQFLFEYFSETQRNKGNFPGRFSGRQFSNSRSEMNVSTLELGDSALYLCASSSSSTGGLIPETQYFGPGTRLLVL.

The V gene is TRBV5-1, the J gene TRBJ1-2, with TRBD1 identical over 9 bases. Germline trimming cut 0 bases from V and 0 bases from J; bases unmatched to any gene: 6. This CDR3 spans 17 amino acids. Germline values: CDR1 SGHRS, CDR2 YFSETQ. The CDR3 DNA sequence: TGCGCCAGCAGCTTGGCCGGTCGACAGGGGGCTAACTATGGCTACACCTTC. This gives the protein CASSLAGRQGANYGYTF.

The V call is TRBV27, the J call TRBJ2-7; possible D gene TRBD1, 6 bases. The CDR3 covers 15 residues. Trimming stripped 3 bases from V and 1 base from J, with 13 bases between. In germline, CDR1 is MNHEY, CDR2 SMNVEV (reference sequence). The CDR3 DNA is TGTGCCAGCAGTTTGGGAGACAGGAGATCCTACGAGCAGTACTTC. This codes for CASSLGDRRSYEQYF.

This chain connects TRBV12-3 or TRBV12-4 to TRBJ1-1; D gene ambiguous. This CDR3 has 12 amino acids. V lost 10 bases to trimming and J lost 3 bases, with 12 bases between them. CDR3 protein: CANSNGDTEAFF. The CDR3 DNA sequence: TGTGCCAACTCCAACGGAGACACTGAAGCTTTCTTT.

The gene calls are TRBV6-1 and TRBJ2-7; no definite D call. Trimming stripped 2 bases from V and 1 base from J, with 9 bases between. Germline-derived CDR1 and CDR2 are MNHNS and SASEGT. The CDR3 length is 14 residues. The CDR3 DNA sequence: TGTGCCAGCAGTGAACAACCCGAGTCCTACGAGCAGTACTTC. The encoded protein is CASSEQPESYEQYF.

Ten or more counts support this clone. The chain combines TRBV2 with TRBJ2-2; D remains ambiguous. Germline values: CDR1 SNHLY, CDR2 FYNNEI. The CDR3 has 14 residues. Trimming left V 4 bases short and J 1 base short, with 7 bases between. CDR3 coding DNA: TGTGCCAGCAGTGCGCTAGGGAACACCGGGGAGCTGTTTTTT. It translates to CASSALGNTGELFF. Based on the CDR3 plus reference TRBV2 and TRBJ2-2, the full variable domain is EPEVTQTPSHQVTQMGQEVILRCVPISNHLYFYWYRQILGQKVEFLVSFYNNEISEKSEIFDDQFSVERPDGSNFTLKIRSTKLEDSAMYFCASSALGNTGELFFGEGSRLTVL.

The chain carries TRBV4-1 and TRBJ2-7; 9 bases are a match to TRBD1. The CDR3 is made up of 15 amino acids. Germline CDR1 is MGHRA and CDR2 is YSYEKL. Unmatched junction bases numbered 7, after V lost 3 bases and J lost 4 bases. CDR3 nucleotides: TGCGCCAGCAGCCAGGCCCCGGGACAGGGATACGAGCAGTACTTC. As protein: CASSQAPGQGYEQYF.

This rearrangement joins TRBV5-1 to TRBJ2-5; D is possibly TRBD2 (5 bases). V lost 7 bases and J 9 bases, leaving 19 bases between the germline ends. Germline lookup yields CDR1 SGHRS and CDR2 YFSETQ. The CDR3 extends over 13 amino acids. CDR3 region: CASSVWALRAQYF. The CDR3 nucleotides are TGCGCCAGCTCCGTTTGGGCCCTGAGGGCCCAGTACTTC.

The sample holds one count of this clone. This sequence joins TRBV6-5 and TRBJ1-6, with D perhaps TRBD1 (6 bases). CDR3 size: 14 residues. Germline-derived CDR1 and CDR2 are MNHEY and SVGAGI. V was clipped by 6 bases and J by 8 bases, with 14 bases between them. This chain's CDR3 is CASSHRVFDSPLHF. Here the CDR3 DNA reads TGTGCCAGCAGCCACAGGGTTTTCGATTCACCCCTCCACTTT.

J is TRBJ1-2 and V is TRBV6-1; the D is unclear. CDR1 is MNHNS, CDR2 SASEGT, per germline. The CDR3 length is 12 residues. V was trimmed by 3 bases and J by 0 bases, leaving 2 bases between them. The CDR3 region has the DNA TGTGCCAGCAGTGACACTAACTATGGCTACACCTTC. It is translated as CASSDTNYGYTF.

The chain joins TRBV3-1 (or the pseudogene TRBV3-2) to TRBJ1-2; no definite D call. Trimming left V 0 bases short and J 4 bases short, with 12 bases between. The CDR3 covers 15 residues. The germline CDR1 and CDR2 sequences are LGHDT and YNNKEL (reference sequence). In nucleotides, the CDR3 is TGTGCCAGCAGCCAAGAAAGAGGACTCAGCTATGGCTACACCTTC. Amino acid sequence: CASSQERGLSYGYTF.

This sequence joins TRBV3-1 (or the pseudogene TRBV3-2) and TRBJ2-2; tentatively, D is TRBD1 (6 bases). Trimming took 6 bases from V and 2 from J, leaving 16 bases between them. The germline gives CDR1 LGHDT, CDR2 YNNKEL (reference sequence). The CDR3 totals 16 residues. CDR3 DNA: TGTGCCAGCAGGCAGGGGACACTAGTCAACACCGGGGAGCTGTTTTTT. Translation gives CASRQGTLVNTGELFF.

The CDR3 protein is CASSEAWGGEQYF. CDR3 nucleotide sequence: TGTGCCAGCAGTGAAGCGTGGGGCGGCGAGCAGTACTTC. J is TRBJ2-7 and V is TRBV6-1; TRBD1 might be the D (5 bases). V lost 0 bases, J lost 6 bases, and 9 bases lay in between. CDR3 length: 13 amino acids. Germline loops: CDR1 MNHNS, CDR2 SASEGT.